The 25 T cell receptor beta chains listed next were all sequenced from one sample in a study of cytomegalovirus exposure and HLA in healthy donors. Researchers ran the PCR with 60 Vbeta and 13 Jbeta primers. TCRdb's table, derived via immunoSEQ multiplex PCR, lists solely in-frame clones and lacks some. The data show roughly 160,000 clones, 60% to 80% seen once. Specimen: PBMCs. The origin of the receptors is a man between 60 and 70 years old in good health and CMV-seronegative.

On this clone itself: Sequence at one end of the junction differs from germline and may be a read error. CDR3 sequence reads: CSSSPRTGANTGELFF. The CDR3 nucleotides read TGTTCCAGCAGCCCCAGGACAGGGGCGAACACCGGGGAGCTGTTTTTT. This chain joins TRBV7-9 and TRBJ2-2; TRBD1 aligns across 9 bases. The CDR3 has 16 amino acids. Germline loops: CDR1 SEHNR, CDR2 FQNEAQ (reference sequence).

This clone showed up just once. The chain employs TRBV7-9 and TRBJ2-1; 12 bases agree with TRBD2. J gave up 9 bases and V 1 base, and 4 bases lay outside the gene matches. CDR1 and CDR2 from the germline V gene are SEHNR and FQNEAQ (reference sequence). The CDR3 is 15 residues long. Here the CDR3 reads CASSLETSGGSEQFF. The CDR3 DNA is TGTGCCAGCAGCTTAGAGACTAGCGGGGGTAGTGAGCAGTTCTTC.

This chain connects TRBV28 to TRBJ2-3, with 13 nucleotides matching TRBD2. This CDR3 is built from 15 residues. Losses at the gene ends were 8 bases for V and 1 base for J; bases not matched to a gene: 3. Per germline, CDR1 MDHEN and CDR2 SYDVKM. CDR3 region: CASGLAGVGTDTQYF. The CDR3 DNA is TGTGCCAGCGGACTAGCGGGAGTGGGCACAGATACGCAGTATTTT.

V is TRBV4-3 and J is TRBJ2-7, with D perhaps TRBD1 (6 bases). The CDR3 is 16 residues long. Deletions cut 4 bases from V and 2 bases from J, with 18 bases between. Germline-derived CDR1 and CDR2 are LGHNA and YSLEER. CDR3 amino acids: CASSPNRVLDTYEQYF. The CDR3 coding sequence is TGCGCCAGCAGCCCTAACAGGGTCCTGGACACCTACGAGCAGTACTTC.

The sample holds one count of this clone. This chain uses TRBV7-2 with TRBJ1-3; the D is unclear. CDR1 SGHTA and CDR2 FQGNSA come from the germline V gene. The V end was cut by 5 bases, the J end by 2 bases, with 16 bases between. This CDR3 is built from 16 residues. This CDR3 reads CASSPSVLVTGNTIYF. The CDR3 DNA is TGTGCCAGCAGCCCGAGCGTGTTGGTTACTGGAAACACCATATATTTT.

This rearrangement joins TRBV6-6 to TRBJ2-1; TRBD1 matches 7 bases. The V segment lost 5 bases and the J segment 3 bases; nucleotides outside the gene matches: 4. Germline loops: CDR1 MNHNY, CDR2 SVGAGI (reference sequence). The CDR3 spans 14 residues. The CDR3 nucleotides are TGTGCCAGCAGTAACGGACAGGTCTACAATGAGCAGTTCTTC. Its protein product is CASSNGQVYNEQFF.

The chain has TRBV7-6 and TRBJ2-7; 7 nucleotides match TRBD2. Germline V gives CDR1 SGHVS, CDR2 FNYEAQ. The CDR3 consists of 18 residues. V lost 1 base to trimming and J lost 4 bases; unmatched junction nucleotides: 16. The CDR3 DNA is TGTGCCAGCAGCTTAGAGCCACCGATCCGCGGGAGAACTTACGAGCAGTACTTC. Amino acid sequence: CASSLEPPIRGRTYEQYF.

The rearrangement joins TRBV7-6 to TRBJ2-7, with TRBD2 identical over 8 bases. CDR1 SGHVS and CDR2 FNYEAQ come from the germline V gene. V trimming: 1 base; J trimming: 4 bases; junction bases outside the gene matches: 9. This CDR3 comprises 16 residues. The CDR3 sequence: CASSLGYGGGHYEQYF. The DNA of the CDR3 is TGTGCCAGCAGCTTAGGTTACGGGGGGGGCCATTACGAGCAGTACTTC.

The DNA for the CDR3 is TGCGCCAGCAGCTTGGCCGGGACCTACGAGCAGTACTTC. It is translated as CASSLAGTYEQYF. This sequence joins TRBV5-1 and TRBJ2-7, with D possibly being TRBD2 (5 bases). The V end was cut by 0 bases, the J end by 2 bases, with 6 bases between. Germline V gene data show CDR1 as SGHRS and CDR2 as YFSETQ. The length of the CDR3 is 13 residues.

The chain employs TRBV5-4 and TRBJ1-1; 11 bases match TRBD1. With 4 bases clipped from V and 10 bases from J, the junction kept 9 bases outside the gene matches. The CDR3 has 14 amino acids. The germline V gene has CDR1 SGHNT and CDR2 YYREEE (reference sequence). DNA of the CDR3: TGTGCCAGCAGCGGGATGGGACAGGGGGTAGGAGCTTTCTTT. This sequence encodes CASSGMGQGVGAFF.

The chain links TRBV15 to TRBJ2-3; D is perhaps TRBD2 (6 bases). The V end was cut by 0 bases, the J end by 2 bases, with 12 bases between. The germline V gene encodes CDR1 LNHNV and CDR2 YYDKDF (reference sequence). The CDR3 loop spans 16 amino acids. The CDR3 DNA reads as TGTGCCACCAGCAGAGAGCGCGGGATTTCCACAGATACGCAGTATTTT. The encoded protein is CATSRERGISTDTQYF.

J is TRBJ2-1 and V is TRBV11-2; D is uncertain. Germline loops: CDR1 SGHAT, CDR2 FQNNGV. The CDR3 runs to 15 residues. V was cut by 4 bases and J by 0 bases, with 10 bases left in between. The CDR3 nucleotides are TGTGCCAGCAGCTCCAGATCTTCCTCCTACAATGAGCAGTTCTTC. This translates into CASSSRSSSYNEQFF.

The CDR3 spells CASSQDPYTEAFF. The DNA of the CDR3 is TGCGCCAGCAGCCAAGATCCATACACTGAAGCTTTCTTT. The V gene is TRBV4-1, the J gene TRBJ1-1; D is ambiguous. Germline lookup yields CDR1 MGHRA and CDR2 YSYEKL. Between the trimmed V and J ends, which lost 0 bases and 3 bases, there was a span of 5 bases. The length of the CDR3 is 13 residues.

The V gene is TRBV19, the J gene TRBJ1-5, with no clear D. The V gene lost 3 bases and the J gene lost 7 bases, with 7 bases spanning the gap. This CDR3 spans 12 amino acids. CDR1 is LNHDA and CDR2 is SQIVND in the germline V gene (reference sequence). CDR3 region: CASSMVQQPQHF. CDR3 DNA: TGTGCCAGTAGTATGGTACAACAGCCCCAGCATTTT.

This clone was counted once. V usage is TRBV7-9 and J usage is TRBJ1-5; 9 bases line up with TRBD1. J lost 5 bases, V lost 8 bases, and 7 bases had no gene match. CDR1 and CDR2 from the germline V gene are SEHNR and FQNEAQ (reference sequence). The CDR3 runs to 14 residues. The CDR3 loop reads CASCGTGTHQPQHF. The DNA for the CDR3 is TGTGCCAGCTGTGGGACAGGGACCCATCAGCCCCAGCATTTT.

The chain joins TRBV29-1 to TRBJ1-6; D might be TRBD1 (5 bases). The CDR3 runs to 14 residues. Per the germline V gene, CDR1 is SQVTM and CDR2 is ANQGSEA. V was clipped by 2 bases and J by 10 bases, with 15 bases between them. CDR3 protein: CSVESAGRGSPLHF. CDR3 sequence (DNA): TGCAGCGTTGAATCGGCAGGGAGGGGATCACCCCTCCACTTT.

This clone showed up just a few times. This sequence joins TRBV5-4 and TRBJ2-2; a weak D match, TRBD2 (5 bases). The CDR3 sequence is 14 residues long. The V end was cut by 3 bases, the J end by 5 bases, with 11 bases between. CDR1 SGHNT and CDR2 YYREEE come from the germline V gene (reference sequence). CDR3 nucleotides: TGTGCCAGCAGCTCGCTGACGGGAACCGGGGAGCTGTTTTTT. It is translated as CASSSLTGTGELFF.

The chain carries TRBV7-9 and TRBJ2-1, with 7 bases matching TRBD2. CDR1 and CDR2 from the germline V gene are SEHNR and FQNEAQ (reference sequence). CDR3 length: 17 residues. Trimming cost V 0 bases and J 2 bases; bases outside gene matches: 7. The CDR3 region has the DNA TGTGCCAGCAGCTTAGCGCTCGGGGGGAGGGCCTACAATGAGCAGTTCTTC. This gives the protein CASSLALGGRAYNEQFF.

The chain couples TRBV5-4 to TRBJ1-2; 8 nucleotides agree with TRBD1. This CDR3 is 16 amino acids long. Losses at the gene ends were 0 bases for V and 5 bases for J; bases not matched to a gene: 9. Germline loops: CDR1 SGHNT, CDR2 YYREEE (reference sequence). The CDR3 DNA sequence: TGTGCCAGCAGCTTGGGTGGGCAGGGGGCTGGTTATGGCTACACCTTC. Its protein product is CASSLGGQGAGYGYTF.

V is TRBV29-1 and J is TRBJ2-2; maybe TRBD1 (6 bases). V lost 4 bases and J lost 5, with 14 bases in between. The CDR3 extends over 14 amino acids. The germline V gene encodes CDR1 SQVTM and CDR2 ANQGSEA. DNA of the CDR3: TGCAGCGTTGGGGGACACTCCGATACCGGGGAGCTGTTTTTT. Its translation: CSVGGHSDTGELFF.

The chain combines TRBV30 with TRBJ2-3, with 7 bases identical to TRBD1. V trimming: 5 bases; J trimming: 6 bases; junction bases outside the gene matches: 14. The CDR3 covers 15 residues. Germline CDR1 reads GTSNPN; CDR2 reads SVGIG (reference sequence). The CDR3 region is CAWGKRTGPRDTQYF. CDR3 DNA sequence: TGTGCCTGGGGGAAGCGGACAGGACCCAGGGATACGCAGTATTTT.

This clone was picked up one time. This rearrangement joins TRBV15 to TRBJ2-1; TRBD2 agrees at 7 bases. The V gene end was trimmed by 1 base and the J gene end by 4 bases; junction bases not matched to a gene: 10. The CDR3 runs to 17 residues. Germline CDR1 is LNHNV and CDR2 is YYDKDF (reference sequence). The CDR3 DNA follows: TGTGCCACCAGCAGAGGTGGGATAGCGGGCCCATACAATGAGCAGTTCTTC. Its protein is CATSRGGIAGPYNEQFF.

The V gene is TRBV18, the J gene TRBJ2-7, with TRBD1 matching 10 bases. This CDR3 is 13 amino acids long. Germline V gene sequence: CDR1 KGHSH, CDR2 LQKENI. V shed 3 bases, J shed 9 bases, and the junction held 5 bases outside the gene matches. DNA for the CDR3: TGTGCCAGCTCACCGGGGACAGGGGTATCGCAGTACTTC. Residues: CASSPGTGVSQYF.

The chain couples TRBV5-1 to TRBJ2-7; TRBD1 is a possible D gene (5 bases). There are 15 residues in the CDR3. Trimming took 1 base from V and 1 from J, leaving 12 bases between them. CDR1 is SGHRS and CDR2 is YFSETQ in the germline V gene. The CDR3 sequence: CASSLMWGASYEQYF. In nucleotides, the CDR3 is TGCGCCAGCAGCTTGATGTGGGGCGCATCCTACGAGCAGTACTTC.

This clone occurred a few times. CDR3 coding DNA: TGTGCCAGCAGTGTTAGCCCGAACACCGGGGAGCTGTTTTTT. Translation: CASSVSPNTGELFF. The gene calls are TRBV6-4 and TRBJ2-2; no clear D. The CDR3 is 14 residues long. Germline CDR1 and CDR2: MRHNA and SNTAGT. V shed 4 bases and J shed 0 bases, with 6 bases lying between them.